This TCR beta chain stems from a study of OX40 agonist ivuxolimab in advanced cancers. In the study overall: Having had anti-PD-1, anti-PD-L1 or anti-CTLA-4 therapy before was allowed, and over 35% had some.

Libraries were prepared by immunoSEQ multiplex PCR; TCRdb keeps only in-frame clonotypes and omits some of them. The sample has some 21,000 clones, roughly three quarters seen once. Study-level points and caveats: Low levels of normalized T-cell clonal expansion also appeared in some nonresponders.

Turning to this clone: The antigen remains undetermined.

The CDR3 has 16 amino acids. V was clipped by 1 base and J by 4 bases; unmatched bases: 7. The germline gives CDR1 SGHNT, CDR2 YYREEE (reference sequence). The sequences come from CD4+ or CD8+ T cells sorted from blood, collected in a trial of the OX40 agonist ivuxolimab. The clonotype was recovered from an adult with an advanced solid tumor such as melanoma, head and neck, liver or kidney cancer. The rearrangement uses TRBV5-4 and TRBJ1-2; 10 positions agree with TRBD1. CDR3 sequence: CASSLTGTGVVYGYTF. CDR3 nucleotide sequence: TGTGCCAGCAGCTTGACCGGGACAGGGGTTGTCTATGGCTACACCTTC.